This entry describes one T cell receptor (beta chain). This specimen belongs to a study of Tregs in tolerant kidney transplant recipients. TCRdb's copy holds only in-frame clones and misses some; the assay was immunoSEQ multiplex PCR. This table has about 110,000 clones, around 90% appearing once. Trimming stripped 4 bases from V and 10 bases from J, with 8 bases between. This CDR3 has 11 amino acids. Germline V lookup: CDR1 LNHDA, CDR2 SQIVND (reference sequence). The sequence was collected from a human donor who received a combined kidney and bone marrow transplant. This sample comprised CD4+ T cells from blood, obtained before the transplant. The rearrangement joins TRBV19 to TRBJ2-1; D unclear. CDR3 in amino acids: CASSKAAEQFF. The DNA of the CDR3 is TGTGCCAGTAGTAAGGCGGCCGAGCAGTTCTTC. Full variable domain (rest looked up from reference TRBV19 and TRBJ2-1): DGGITQSPKYLFRKEGQNVTLSCEQNLNHDAMYWYRQDPGQGLRLIYYSQIVNDFQKGDIAEGYSVSREKKESFPLTVTSAQKNPTAFYLCASSKAAEQFFGPGTRLTVL.